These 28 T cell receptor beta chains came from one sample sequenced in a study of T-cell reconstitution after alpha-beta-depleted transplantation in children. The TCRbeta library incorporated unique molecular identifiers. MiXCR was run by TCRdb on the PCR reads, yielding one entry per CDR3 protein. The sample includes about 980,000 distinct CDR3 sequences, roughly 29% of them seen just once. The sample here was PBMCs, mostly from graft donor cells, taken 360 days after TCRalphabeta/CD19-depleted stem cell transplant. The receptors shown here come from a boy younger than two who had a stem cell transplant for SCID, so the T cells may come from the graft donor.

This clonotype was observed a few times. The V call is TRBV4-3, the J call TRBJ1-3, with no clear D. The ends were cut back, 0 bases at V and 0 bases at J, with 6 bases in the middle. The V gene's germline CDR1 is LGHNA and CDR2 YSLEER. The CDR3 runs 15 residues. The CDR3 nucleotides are TGCGCCAGCAGCCAAGATCGGCTCTCTGGAAACACCATATATTTT. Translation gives CASSQDRLSGNTIYF.

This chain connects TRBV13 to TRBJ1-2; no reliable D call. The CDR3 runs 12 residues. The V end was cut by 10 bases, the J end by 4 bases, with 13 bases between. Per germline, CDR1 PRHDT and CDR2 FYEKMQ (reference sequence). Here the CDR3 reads CAILKGAYGYTF. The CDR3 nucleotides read TGTGCCATCCTCAAGGGAGCCTATGGCTACACCTTC.

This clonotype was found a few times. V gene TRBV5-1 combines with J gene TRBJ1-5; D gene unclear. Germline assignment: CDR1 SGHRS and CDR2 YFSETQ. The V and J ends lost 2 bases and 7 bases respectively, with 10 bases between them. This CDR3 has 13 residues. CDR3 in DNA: TGCGCCAGCAGCTTAGTCGCCGGGCAGCCCCAGCATTTT. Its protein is CASSLVAGQPQHF.

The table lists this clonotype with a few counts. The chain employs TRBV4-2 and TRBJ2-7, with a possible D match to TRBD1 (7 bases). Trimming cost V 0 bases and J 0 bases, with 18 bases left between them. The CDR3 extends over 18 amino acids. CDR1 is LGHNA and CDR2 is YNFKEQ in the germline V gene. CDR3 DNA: TGTGCCAGCAGCCAAGACCTCGGGAGACAGGGACTCTCCTACGAGCAGTACTTC. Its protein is CASSQDLGRQGLSYEQYF.

For the CDR3, the DNA is TGTGCCAGCAGTTTAGAAGGGTGGCAGAGCTCCTACAATGAGCAGTTCTTC. It specifies CASSLEGWQSSYNEQFF. The rearrangement uses TRBV12-3 or TRBV12-4 and TRBJ2-1; no clear D. The CDR3 contains 17 residues. Trimming removed 1 base from V and 0 bases from J, with 13 bases in between.

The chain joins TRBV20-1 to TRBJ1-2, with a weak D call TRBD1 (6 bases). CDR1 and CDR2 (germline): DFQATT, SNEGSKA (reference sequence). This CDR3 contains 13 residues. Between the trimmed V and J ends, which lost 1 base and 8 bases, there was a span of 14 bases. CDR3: CSARVGGMRGYTF. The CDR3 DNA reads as TGCAGTGCTAGAGTAGGGGGGATGAGAGGCTACACCTTC.

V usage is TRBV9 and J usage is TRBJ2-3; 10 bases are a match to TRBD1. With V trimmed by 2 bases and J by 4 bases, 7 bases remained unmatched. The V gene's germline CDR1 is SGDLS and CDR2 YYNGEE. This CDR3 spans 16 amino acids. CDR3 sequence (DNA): TGTGCCAGCAGCGTCTTGCGGGACAGGGGATCAGATACGCAGTATTTT. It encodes CASSVLRDRGSDTQYF.

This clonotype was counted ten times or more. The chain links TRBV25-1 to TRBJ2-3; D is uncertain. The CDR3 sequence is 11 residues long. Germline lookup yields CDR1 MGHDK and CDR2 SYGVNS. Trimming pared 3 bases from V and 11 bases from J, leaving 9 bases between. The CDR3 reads CASSEAKGQYF. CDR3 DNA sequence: TGTGCCAGCAGTGAGGCCAAGGGGCAGTATTTT.

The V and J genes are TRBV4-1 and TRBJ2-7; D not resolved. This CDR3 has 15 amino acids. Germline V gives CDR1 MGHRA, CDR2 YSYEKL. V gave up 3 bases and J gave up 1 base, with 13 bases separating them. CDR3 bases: TGCGCCAGCAGCCATTTGGATAACCCTTCCTACGAGCAGTACTTC. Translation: CASSHLDNPSYEQYF.

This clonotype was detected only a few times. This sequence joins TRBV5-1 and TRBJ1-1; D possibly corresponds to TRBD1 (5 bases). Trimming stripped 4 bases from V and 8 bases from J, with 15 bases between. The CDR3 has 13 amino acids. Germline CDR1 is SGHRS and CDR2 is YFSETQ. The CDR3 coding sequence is TGCGCCAGCAGCGGAGGACTCGGGGCAGAAGCTTTCTTT. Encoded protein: CASSGGLGAEAFF.

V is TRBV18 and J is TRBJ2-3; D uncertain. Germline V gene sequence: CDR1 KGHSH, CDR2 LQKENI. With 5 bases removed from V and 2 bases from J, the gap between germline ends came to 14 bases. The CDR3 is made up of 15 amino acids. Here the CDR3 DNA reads TGTGCCAGCTCATATTCGCAGGCGAACACAGATACGCAGTATTTT. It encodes CASSYSQANTDTQYF.

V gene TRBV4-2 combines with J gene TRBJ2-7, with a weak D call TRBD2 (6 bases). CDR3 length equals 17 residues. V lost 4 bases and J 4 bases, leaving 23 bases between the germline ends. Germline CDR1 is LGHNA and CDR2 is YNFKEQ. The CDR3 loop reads CASSPHQSGRGRYEQYF. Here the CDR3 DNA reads TGTGCCAGCAGCCCCCATCAATCCGGGCGAGGGAGGTACGAGCAGTACTTC.

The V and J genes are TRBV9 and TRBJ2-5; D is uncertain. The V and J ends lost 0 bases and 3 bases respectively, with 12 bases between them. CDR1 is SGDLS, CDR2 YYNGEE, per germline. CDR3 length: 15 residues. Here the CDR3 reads CASSVDISREETQYF. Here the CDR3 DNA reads TGTGCCAGCAGCGTAGACATCTCTAGGGAAGAGACCCAGTACTTC.

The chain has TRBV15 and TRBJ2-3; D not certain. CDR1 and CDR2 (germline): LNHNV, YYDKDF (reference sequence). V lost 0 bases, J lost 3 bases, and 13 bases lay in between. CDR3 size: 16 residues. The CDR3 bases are TGTGCCACCAGCAGAGACCCGGCAGGTGGAACAGATACGCAGTATTTT. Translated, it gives CATSRDPAGGTDTQYF.

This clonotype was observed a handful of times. The CDR3 nucleotides read TGTGCCAGCAGCCCGACTAGCTTCGGAGAGACCCAGTACTTC. It translates to CASSPTSFGETQYF. The rearrangement uses TRBV9 and TRBJ2-5, with TRBD2 matching 7 bases. This CDR3 is built from 14 residues. Per germline, CDR1 SGDLS and CDR2 YYNGEE. With 4 bases clipped from V and 4 bases from J, the junction kept 7 bases outside the gene matches.

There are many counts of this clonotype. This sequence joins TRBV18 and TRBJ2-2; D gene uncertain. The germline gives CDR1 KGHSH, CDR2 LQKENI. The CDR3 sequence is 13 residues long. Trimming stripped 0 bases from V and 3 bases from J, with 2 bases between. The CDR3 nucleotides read TGTGCCAGCTCACCACCGCACACCGGGGAGCTGTTTTTT. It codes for CASSPPHTGELFF.

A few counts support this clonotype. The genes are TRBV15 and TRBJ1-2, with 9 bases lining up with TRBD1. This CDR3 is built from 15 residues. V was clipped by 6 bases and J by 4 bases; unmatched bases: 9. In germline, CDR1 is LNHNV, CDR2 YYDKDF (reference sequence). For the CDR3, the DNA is TGTGCCACCAGTGGGCAACAGGGGGCCGTCTATGGCTACACCTTC. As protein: CATSGQQGAVYGYTF. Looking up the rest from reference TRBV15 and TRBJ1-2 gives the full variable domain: DAMVIQNPRYQVTQFGKPVTLSCSQTLNHNVMYWYQQKSSQAPKLLFHYYDKDFNNEADTPDNFQSRRPNTSFCFLDIRSPGLGDTAMYLCATSGQQGAVYGYTFGSGTRLTVV.

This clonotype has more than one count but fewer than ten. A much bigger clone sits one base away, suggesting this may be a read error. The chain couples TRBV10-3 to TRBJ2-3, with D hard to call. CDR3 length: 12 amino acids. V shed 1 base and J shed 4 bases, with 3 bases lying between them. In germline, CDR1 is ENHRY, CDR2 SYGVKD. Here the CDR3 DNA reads TGTGCCATCAGTGAGTACCCAGATACGCAGTATTTT. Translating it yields CAISEYPDTQYF.

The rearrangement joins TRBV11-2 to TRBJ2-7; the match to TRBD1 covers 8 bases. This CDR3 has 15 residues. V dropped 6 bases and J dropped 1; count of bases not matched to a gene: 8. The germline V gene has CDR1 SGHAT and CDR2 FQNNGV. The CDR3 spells CASSFIDRGSYEQYF. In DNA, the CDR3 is TGTGCCAGCAGTTTTATCGACAGGGGATCCTACGAGCAGTACTTC.

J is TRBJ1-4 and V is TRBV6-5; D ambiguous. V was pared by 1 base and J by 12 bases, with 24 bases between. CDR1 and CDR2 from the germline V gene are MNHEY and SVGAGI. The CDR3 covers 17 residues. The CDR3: CASSYFFPTGGGAELFF. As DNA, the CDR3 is TGTGCCAGCAGTTACTTCTTTCCGACTGGAGGAGGAGCGGAACTGTTTTTT.

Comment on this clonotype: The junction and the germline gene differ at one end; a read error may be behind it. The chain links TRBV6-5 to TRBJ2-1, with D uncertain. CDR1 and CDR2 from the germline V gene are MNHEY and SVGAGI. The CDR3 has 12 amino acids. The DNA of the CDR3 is TGTGGCAGCAGTTACTCGATGGGGATGCAGTTCTTC. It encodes CGSSYSMGMQFF.

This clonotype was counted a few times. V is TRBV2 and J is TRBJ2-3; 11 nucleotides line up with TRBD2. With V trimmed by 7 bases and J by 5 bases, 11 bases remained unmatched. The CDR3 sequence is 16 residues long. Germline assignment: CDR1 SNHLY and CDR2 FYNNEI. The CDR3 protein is CASNLIAGGRIDTQYF. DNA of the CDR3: TGTGCCAGCAACCTAATAGCGGGGGGGCGGATAGATACGCAGTATTTT.

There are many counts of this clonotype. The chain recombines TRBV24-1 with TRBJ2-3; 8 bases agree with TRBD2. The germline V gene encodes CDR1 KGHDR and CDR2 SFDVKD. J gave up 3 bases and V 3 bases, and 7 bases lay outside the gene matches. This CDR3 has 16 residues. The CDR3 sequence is CATSDPPGTRTDTQYF. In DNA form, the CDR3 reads TGTGCCACCAGTGATCCACCGGGGACTAGAACAGATACGCAGTATTTT.

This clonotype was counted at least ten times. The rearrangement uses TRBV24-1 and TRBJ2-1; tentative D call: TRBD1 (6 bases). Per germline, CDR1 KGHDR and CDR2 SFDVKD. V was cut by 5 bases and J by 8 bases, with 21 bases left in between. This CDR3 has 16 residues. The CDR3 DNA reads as TGTGCCACCAGTGGAGTTCGGGACATCCTAAGGCATGAGCAGTTCTTC. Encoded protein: CATSGVRDILRHEQFF.

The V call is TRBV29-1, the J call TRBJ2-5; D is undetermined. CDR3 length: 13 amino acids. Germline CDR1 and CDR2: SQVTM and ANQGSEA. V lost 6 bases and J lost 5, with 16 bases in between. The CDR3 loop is CSVQKNPSETQYF. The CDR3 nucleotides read TGCAGCGTGCAGAAAAACCCGAGCGAGACCCAGTACTTC.

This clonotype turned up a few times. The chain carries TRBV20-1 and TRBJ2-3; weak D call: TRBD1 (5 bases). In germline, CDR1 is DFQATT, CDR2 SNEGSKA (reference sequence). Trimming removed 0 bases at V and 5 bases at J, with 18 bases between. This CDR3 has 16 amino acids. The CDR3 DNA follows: TGCAGTGCTAGAGATAGGGCAGGACACGGCGGAGATACGCAGTATTTT. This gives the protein CSARDRAGHGGDTQYF.

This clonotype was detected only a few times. CDR3 nucleotides: TGTGCCAGCAGTTTCGAGCTGTGGCGGATTCCGTACGAGCAGTACTTC. Amino acid sequence: CASSFELWRIPYEQYF. This chain uses TRBV12-3 or TRBV12-4 with TRBJ2-7; D is undetermined. V dropped 3 bases and J dropped 4 bases, with 19 bases sitting between them. This CDR3 contains 16 residues.

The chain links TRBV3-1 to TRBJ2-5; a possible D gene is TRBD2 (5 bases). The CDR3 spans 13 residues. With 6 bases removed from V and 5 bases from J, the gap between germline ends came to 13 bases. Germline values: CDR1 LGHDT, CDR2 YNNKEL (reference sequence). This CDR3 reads CASSQQRRETQYF. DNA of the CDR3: TGTGCCAGCAGTCAACAGAGGAGGGAGACCCAGTACTTC.